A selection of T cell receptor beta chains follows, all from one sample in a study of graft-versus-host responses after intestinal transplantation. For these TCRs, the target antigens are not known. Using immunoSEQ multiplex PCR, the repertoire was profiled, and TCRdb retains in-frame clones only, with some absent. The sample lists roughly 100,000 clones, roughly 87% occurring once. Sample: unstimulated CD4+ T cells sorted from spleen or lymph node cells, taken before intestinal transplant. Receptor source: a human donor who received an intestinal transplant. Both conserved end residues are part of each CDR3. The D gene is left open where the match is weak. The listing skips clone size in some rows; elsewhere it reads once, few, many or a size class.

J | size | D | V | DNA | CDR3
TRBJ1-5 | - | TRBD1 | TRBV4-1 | TGCGCCAGCAGCCAAGATGACAGGGCCAATCAGCCCCAGCATTTT | CASSQDDRANQPQHF
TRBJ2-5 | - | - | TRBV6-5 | TGTGCCAGCAGATTGACAGGAGGGAGAGAGACCCAGTACTTC | CASRLTGGRETQYF
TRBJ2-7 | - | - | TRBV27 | TGTGCCAGCAGTCCACGACCGTCATACTACGAGCAGTACTTC | CASSPRPSYYEQYF
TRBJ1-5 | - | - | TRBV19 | TGTGCCAGTAGTATAGGGGTAGGAAGGGCAGTTAGCAATCAGCCCCAGCATTTT | CASSIGVGRAVSNQPQHF
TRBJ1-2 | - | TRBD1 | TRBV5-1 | TGCGCCAGCAGCACATACAGGGGGCGCGATGTGAACTATGGCTACACCTTC | CASSTYRGRDVNYGYTF
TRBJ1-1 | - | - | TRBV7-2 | TGTGCCAGCAGCTGGACGAGGGCGATTGGGACTGAAGCTTTCTTT | CASSWTRAIGTEAFF
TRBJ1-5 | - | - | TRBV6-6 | TGTGCCAGCAGTTACGAAGGGAGAGGGGCAAATCAGCCCCAGCATTTT | CASSYEGRGANQPQHF
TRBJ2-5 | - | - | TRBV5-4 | TGTGCCAGCAGCTTCTCTCAGGGCGGGGAGACCCAGTACTTC | CASSFSQGGETQYF
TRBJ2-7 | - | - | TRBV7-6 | TGTGCCAGCAGCTTAGACGTGGGCCTTTCCTACGAGCAGTACTTC | CASSLDVGLSYEQYF
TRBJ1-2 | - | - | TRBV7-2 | TGTGCCAGCAGCTTAGCGTCAGTGAAAAACTATGGCTACACCTTC | CASSLASVKNYGYTF
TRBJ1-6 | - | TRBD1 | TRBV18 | TGTGCCAGCTCAACAGGGGGGGATAATTCACCCCTCCACTTT | CASSTGGDNSPLHF
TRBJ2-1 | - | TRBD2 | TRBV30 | TGTGCCTGGAGCGGGAGGGCCTACAATGAGCAGTTCTTC | CAWSGRAYNEQFF
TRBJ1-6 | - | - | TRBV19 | TGTGCCAGTAGGCCTAAACTACGGGACATAGCTTCACCCCTCCACTTT | CASRPKLRDIASPLHF
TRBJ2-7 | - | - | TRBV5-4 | TGTGCCAGCAGCTTGGCGGGGGCGGTATCCTACGAGCAGTACTTC | CASSLAGAVSYEQYF
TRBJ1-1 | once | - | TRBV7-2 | TGTGCCAGCAGCTTAGTAGGGGGGGGTAACACTGAAGCTTTCTTT | CASSLVGGGNTEAFF
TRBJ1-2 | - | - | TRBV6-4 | TGTGCCAGCAGTTCTACCTACGACGGCAGCTACACCTTC | CASSSTYDGSYTF
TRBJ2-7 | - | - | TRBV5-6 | TGTGCCAGCAGCTTGGTACAGGGTTCCTACGAGCAGTACTTC | CASSLVQGSYEQYF
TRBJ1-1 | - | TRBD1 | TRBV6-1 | TGTGCCAGCAGGTTGACAGGGACAAACACTGAAGCTTTCTTT | CASRLTGTNTEAFF
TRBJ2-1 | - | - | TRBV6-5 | TGTGCCAGCAGTTCCGGGCTTAAACCGGGCTACAATGAGCAGTTCTTC | CASSSGLKPGYNEQFF
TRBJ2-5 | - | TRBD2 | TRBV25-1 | TGTGCCAGCAGTGAATTGTTAGCGGGGGGCGCGGAGACCCAGTACTTC | CASSELLAGGAETQYF
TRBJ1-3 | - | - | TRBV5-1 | TGCGCCAGCAGCACCATCGGAGACTCTGGAAACACCATATATTTT | CASSTIGDSGNTIYF
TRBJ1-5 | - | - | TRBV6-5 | TGTGCCAGCAAAGGCAGTTATAGCAATCAGCCCCAGCATTTT | CASKGSYSNQPQHF
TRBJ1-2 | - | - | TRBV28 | TGTGCCAGCAGTTCTATCTATGGCTACACCTTC | CASSSIYGYTF
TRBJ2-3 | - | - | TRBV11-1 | TGTGCCAGCAGCTTTTATGATCCAGATACGCAGTATTTT | CASSFYDPDTQYF
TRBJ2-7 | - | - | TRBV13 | TGTGCCAGCAGCTTCTTCCAGGGCCACGAGCAGTACTTC | CASSFFQGHEQYF
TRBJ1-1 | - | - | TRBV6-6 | TGTGCCAGCAGGGGTTCGAACACTGAAGCTTTCTTT | CASRGSNTEAFF
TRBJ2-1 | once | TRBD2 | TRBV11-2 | TGTGCCAGCAGCTTAGATTGGGGGGGCTACAATGAGCAGTTCTTC | CASSLDWGGYNEQFF
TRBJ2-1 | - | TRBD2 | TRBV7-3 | TGTGCCAGCAGCTTAAACGCCGCCGGGACTAGCCCTATCTTC | CASSLNAAGTSPIF
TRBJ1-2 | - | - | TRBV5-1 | TGCGCCAGCAGCTTATACGGGACGGCTGGCTACACCTTC | CASSLYGTAGYTF
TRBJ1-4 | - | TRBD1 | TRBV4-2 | TGTGCCAGCAGCCACGCACCGGGACAGGGGATTGAAAAACTGTTTTTT | CASSHAPGQGIEKLFF
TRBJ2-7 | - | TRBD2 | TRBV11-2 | TGTGCCAGCAGCTTCCTAGCGGGGGGGCACGAGCAGTACTTC | CASSFLAGGHEQYF
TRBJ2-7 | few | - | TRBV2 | TGTGCCAGCAGTGAGGGCAGGAACTCCTACGAGCAGTACTTC | CASSEGRNSYEQYF
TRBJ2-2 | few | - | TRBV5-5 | TGTGCCAGCAGTAATCCGACCGGGGAGCTGTTTTTT | CASSNPTGELFF
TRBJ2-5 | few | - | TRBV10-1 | TGCGCCAGTAAGCTTCGGGGGAGTGGGAGAGAGACCCAGTACTTC | CASKLRGSGRETQYF
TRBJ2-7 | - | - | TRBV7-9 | TGTGCCAGCAGCCCAGGAGGGGGGGATCTAGCTCGTGAGCAGTACTTC | CASSPGGGDLAREQYF
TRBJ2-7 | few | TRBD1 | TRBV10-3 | TGTGCCATCAGCCTCGACAGGGATGTGGGCGAGCAGTACTTC | CAISLDRDVGEQYF
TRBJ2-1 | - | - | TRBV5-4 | TGTGCCAGCAGCTATCCCTGGGGGGGGCTGGATGAGCAGTTCTTC | CASSYPWGGLDEQFF
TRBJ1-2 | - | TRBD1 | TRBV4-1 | TGCGCCAGCAGCCAAGGACCCATGGACAGGGACGGCTACACCTTC | CASSQGPMDRDGYTF
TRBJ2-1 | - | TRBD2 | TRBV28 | TGTGCCAGCAGTCCGCCTCCCCAAGCGGGGAACAATGAGCAGTTCTTC | CASSPPPQAGNNEQFF
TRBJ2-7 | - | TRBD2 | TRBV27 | TGTGCCAGCAGTCCCCTAGCTAGCGGGATTTTCTCCGAGCAGTACTTC | CASSPLASGIFSEQYF
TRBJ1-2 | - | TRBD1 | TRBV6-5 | TGTGCCATCCTTCTAGGTTGGGACAGCTTTGGCTACACCTTC | CAILLGWDSFGYTF
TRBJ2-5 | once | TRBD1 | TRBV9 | TGTGCCAGCAGCGAGACCGGGACAGGGGTAGAAGAGACCCAGTACTTC | CASSETGTGVEETQYF
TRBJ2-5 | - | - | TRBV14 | TGTGCCGGGAGGGACAGACAGCAAGAGACCCAGTACTTC | CAGRDRQQETQYF
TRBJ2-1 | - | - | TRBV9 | TGTGCCAGCAGCCCACAGACTAGTTTGTTCAATGAGCAGTTCTTC | CASSPQTSLFNEQFF
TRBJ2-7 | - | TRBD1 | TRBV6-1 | TGTGCCAGCAGTGAATGGAACAGGGGGTACGAGCAGTACTTC | CASSEWNRGYEQYF
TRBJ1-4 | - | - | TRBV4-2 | TGTGCCAGCAGCCAAGATTTTGTGGGCCCGCGTCGATTGAGATCAACTAATGAAAAACTGTTTTTT | CASSQDFVGPRRLRSTNEKLFF
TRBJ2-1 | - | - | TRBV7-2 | TGTGCCAGCAGCTGGGGGTTAGGTTCAGAGCAGTTCTTC | CASSWGLGSEQFF